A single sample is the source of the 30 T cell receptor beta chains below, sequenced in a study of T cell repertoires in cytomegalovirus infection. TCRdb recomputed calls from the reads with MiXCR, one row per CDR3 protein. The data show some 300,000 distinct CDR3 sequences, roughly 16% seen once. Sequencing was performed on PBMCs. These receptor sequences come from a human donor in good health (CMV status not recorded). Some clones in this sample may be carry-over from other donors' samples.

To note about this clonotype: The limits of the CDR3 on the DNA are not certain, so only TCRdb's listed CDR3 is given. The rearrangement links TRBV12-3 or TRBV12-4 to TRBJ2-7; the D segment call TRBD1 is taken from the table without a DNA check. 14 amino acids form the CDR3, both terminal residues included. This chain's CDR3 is CASSFGPGADEQYF.

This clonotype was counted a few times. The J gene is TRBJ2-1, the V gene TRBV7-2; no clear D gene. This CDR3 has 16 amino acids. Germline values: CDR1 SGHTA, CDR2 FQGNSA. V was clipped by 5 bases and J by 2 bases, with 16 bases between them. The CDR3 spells CASSPGFDSPYNEQFF. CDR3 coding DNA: TGTGCCAGCAGCCCAGGTTTCGATTCACCCTACAATGAGCAGTTCTTC.

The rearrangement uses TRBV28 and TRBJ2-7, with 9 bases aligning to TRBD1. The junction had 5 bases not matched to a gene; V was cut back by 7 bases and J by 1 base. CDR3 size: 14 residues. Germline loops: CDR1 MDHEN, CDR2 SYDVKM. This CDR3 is CASMDRGKSYEQYF. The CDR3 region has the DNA TGTGCCAGCATGGACAGGGGAAAATCCTACGAGCAGTACTTC. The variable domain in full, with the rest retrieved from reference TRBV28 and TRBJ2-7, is DVKVTQSSRYLVKRTGEKVFLECVQDMDHENMFWYRQDPGLGLRLIYFSYDVKMKEKGDIPEGYSVSREKKERFSLILESASTNQTSMYLCASMDRGKSYEQYFGPGTRLTVT.

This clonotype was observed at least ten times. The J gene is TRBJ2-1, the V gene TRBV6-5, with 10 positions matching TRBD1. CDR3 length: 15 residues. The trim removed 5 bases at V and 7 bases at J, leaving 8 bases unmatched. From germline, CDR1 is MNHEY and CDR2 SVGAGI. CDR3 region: CASSQTGQGHNEQFF. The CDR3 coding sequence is TGTGCCAGCAGTCAGACGGGACAGGGGCATAATGAGCAGTTCTTC.

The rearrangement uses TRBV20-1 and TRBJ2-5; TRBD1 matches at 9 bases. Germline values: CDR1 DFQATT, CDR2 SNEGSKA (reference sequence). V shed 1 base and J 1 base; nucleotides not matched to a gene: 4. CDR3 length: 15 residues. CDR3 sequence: CSARAGTGFQETQYF. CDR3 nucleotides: TGCAGTGCTAGAGCTGGGACAGGGTTCCAAGAGACCCAGTACTTC.

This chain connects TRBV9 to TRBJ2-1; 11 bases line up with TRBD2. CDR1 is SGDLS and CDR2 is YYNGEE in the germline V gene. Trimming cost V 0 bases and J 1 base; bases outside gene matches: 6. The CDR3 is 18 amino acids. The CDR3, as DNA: TGTGCCAGCAGCGTAGCGCTAGCGGGGGGCCTATCCTACAATGAGCAGTTCTTC. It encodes CASSVALAGGLSYNEQFF.

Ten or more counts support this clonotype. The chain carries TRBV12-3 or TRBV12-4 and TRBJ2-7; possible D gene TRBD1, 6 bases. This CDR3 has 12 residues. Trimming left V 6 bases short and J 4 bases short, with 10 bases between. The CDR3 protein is CASSPGEYEQYF. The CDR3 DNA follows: TGTGCCAGCAGCCCAGGGGAATACGAGCAGTACTTC.

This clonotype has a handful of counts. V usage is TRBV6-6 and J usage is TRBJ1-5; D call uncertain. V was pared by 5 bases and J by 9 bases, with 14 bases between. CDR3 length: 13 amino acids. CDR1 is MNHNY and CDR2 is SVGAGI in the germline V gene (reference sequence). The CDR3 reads CASSGPDVGPQHF. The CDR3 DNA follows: TGTGCCAGCAGTGGGCCAGACGTTGGGCCCCAGCATTTT.

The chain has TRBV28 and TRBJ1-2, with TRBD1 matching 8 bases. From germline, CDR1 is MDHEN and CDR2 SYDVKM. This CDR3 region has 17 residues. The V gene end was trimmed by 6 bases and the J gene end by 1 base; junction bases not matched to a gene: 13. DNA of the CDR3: TGTGCCAGCAGGGCGCGGACAGGGCGTACTTATAACTATGGCTACACCTTC. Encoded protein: CASRARTGRTYNYGYTF.

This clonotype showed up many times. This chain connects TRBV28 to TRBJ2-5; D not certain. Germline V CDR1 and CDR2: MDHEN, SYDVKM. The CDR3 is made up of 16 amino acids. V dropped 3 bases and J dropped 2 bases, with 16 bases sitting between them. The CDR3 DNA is TGTGCCAGCAGTTTCTCCGCCCTTACCGGGCAAGAGACCCAGTACTTC. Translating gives CASSFSALTGQETQYF.

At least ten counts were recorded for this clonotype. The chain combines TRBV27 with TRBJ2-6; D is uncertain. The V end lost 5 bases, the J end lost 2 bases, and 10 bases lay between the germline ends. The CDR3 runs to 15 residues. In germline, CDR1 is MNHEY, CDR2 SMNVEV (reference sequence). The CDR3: CASSMTETGANVLTF. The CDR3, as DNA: TGTGCCAGCAGTATGACGGAAACTGGGGCCAACGTCCTGACTTTC.

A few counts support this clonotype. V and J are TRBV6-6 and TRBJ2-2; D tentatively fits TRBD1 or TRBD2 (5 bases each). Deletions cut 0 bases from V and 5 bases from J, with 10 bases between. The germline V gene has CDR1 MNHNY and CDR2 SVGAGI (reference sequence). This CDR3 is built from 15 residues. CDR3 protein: CASSYSSWGTGELFF. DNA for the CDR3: TGTGCCAGCAGTTACTCGAGCTGGGGGACCGGGGAGCTGTTTTTT.

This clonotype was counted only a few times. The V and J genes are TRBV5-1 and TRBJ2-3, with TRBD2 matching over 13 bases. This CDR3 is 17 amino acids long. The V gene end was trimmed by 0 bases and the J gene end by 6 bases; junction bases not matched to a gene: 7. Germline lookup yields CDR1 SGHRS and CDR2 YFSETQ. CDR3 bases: TGCGCCAGCAGCTTGGGAGGACTAGCGGGGGAGACGGATACGCAGTATTTT. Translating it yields CASSLGGLAGETDTQYF.

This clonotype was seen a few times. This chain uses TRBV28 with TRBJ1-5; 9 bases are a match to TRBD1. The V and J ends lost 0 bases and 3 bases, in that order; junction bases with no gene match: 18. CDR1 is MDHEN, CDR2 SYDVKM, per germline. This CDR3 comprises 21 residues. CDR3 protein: CASSLWKTYRDRAIYNQPQHF. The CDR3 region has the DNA TGTGCCAGCAGTTTATGGAAGACTTACCGGGACAGGGCGATTTACAATCAGCCCCAGCATTTT.

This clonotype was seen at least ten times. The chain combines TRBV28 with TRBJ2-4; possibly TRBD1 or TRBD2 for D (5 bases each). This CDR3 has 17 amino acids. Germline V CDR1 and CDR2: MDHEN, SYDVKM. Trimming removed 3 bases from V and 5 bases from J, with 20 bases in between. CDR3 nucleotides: TGTGCCAGCAGTTTTCTGTCAGGGAGTAATTCAGAAAACATTCAGTACTTC. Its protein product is CASSFLSGSNSENIQYF.

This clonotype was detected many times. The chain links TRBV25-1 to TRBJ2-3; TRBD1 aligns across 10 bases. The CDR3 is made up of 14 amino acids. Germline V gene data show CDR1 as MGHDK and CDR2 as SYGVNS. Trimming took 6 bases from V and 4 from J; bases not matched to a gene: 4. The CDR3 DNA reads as TGTGCCAGCAGCGGGACAGGGGCCCCAGATACGCAGTATTTT. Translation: CASSGTGAPDTQYF.

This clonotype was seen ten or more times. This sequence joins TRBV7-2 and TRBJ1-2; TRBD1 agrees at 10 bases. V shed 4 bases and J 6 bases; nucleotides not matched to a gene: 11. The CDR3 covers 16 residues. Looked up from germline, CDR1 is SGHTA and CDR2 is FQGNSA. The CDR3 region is CASSWGQGRAYDGYTF. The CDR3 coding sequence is TGTGCCAGCAGCTGGGGACAGGGGAGGGCCTACGATGGCTACACCTTC.

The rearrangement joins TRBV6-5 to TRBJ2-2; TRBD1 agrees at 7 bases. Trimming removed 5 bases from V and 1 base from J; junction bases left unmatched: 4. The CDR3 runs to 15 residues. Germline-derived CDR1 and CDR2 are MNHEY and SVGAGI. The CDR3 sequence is CASSKGTVNTGELFF. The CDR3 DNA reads TGTGCCAGCAGTAAAGGGACAGTGAACACCGGGGAGCTGTTTTTT.

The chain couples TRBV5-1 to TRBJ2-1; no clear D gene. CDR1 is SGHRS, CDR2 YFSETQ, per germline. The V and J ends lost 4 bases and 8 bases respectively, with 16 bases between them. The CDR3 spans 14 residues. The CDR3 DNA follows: TGCGCCAGCAGCCCGAACGACAATATGGATGAGCAGTTCTTC. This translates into CASSPNDNMDEQFF.

CDR3 coding DNA: TGTGCCAGCGCTTTCCACAGGGTCGTTGGGGCCAACGTCCTGACTTTC. Its translation: CASAFHRVVGANVLTF. The chain links TRBV28 to TRBJ2-6; tentative D call: TRBD1 (6 bases). With 8 bases removed from V and 3 bases from J, the gap between germline ends came to 17 bases. Per the germline V gene, CDR1 is MDHEN and CDR2 is SYDVKM. The CDR3 is 16 amino acids.

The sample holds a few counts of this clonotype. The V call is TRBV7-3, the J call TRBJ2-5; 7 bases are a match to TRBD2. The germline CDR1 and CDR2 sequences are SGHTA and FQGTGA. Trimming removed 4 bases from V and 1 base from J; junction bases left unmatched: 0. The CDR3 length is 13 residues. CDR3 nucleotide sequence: TGTGCCAGCAGCTCTAGCGGCCAAGAGACCCAGTACTTC. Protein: CASSSSGQETQYF.

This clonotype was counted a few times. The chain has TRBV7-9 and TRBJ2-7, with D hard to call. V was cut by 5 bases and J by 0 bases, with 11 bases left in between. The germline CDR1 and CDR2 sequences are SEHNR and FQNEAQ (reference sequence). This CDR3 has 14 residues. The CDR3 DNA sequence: TGTGCCAGCAGCGCCTTAACAAGCTCCTACGAGCAGTACTTC. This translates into CASSALTSSYEQYF. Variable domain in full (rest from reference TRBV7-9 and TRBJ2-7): DTGVSQNPRHKITKRGQNVTFRCDPISEHNRLYWYRQTLGQGPEFLTYFQNEAQLEKSRLLSDRFSAERPKGSFSTLEIQRTEQGDSAMYLCASSALTSSYEQYFGPGTRLTVT.

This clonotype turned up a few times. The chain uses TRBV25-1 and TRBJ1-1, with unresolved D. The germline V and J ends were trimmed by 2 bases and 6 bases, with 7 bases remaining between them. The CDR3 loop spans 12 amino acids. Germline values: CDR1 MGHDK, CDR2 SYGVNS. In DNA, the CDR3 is TGTGCCAGCAGTGAAGGTGTCGCTGAAGCTTTCTTT. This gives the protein CASSEGVAEAFF.

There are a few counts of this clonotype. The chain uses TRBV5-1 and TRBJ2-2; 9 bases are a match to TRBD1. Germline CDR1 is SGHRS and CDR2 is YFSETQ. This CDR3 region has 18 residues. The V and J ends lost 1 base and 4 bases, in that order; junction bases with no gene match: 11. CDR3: CASSLRTGVGGGTGELFF. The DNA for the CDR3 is TGCGCCAGCAGCTTGAGGACAGGGGTAGGAGGCGGCACCGGGGAGCTGTTTTTT.

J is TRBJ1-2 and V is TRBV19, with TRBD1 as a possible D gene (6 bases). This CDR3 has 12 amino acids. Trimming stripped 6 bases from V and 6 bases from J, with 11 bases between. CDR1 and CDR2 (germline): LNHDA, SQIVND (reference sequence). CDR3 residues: CASSQGRDGYTF. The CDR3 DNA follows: TGTGCCAGTAGCCAGGGGAGGGATGGCTACACCTTC.

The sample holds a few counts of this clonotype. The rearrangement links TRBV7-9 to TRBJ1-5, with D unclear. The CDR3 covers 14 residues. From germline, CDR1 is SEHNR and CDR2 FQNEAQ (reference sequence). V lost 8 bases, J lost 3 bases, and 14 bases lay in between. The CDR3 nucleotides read TGTGCCAGCTCTACCGGGATTTTCAATCAGCCCCAGCATTTT. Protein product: CASSTGIFNQPQHF.

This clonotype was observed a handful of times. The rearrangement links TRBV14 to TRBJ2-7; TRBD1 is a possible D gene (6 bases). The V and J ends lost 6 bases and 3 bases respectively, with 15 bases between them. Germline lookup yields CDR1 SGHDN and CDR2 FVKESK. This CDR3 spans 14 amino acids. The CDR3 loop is CASRQTGQIYEQYF. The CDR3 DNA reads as TGTGCCAGCAGACAAACAGGACAGATCTACGAGCAGTACTTC.

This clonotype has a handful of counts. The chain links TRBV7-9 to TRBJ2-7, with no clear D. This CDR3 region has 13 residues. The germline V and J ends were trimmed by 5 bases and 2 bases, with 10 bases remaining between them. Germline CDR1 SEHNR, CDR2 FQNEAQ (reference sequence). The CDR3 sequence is CASSLNGAYEQYF. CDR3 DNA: TGTGCCAGCAGCCTCAACGGAGCCTACGAGCAGTACTTC.

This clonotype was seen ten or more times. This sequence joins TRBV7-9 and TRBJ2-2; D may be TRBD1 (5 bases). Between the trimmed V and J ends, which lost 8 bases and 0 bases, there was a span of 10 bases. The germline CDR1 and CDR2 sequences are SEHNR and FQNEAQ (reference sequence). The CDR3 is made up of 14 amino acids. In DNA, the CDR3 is TGTGCCAGCCCAGGGTTTCCGAACACCGGGGAGCTGTTTTTT. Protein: CASPGFPNTGELFF.

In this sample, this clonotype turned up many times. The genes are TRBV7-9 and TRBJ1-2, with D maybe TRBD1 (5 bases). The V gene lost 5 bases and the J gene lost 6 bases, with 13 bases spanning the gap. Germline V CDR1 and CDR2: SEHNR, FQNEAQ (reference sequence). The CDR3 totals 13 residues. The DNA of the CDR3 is TGTGCCAGCAGCCTCAGGGATTGGGATGGCTACACCTTC. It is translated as CASSLRDWDGYTF.